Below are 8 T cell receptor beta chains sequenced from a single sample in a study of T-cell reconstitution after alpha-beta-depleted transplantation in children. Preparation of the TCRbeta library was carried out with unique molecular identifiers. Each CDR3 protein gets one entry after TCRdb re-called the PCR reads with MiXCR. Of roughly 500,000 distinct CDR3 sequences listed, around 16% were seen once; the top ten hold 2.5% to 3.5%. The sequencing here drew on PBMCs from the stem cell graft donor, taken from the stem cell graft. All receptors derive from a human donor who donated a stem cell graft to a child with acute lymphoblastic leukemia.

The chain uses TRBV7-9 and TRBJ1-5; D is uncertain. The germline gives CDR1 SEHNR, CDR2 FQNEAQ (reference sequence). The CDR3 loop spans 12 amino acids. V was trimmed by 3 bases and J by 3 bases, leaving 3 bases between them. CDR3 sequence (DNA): TGTGCCAGCAGCTTTCACAATCAGCCCCAGCATTTT. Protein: CASSFHNQPQHF.

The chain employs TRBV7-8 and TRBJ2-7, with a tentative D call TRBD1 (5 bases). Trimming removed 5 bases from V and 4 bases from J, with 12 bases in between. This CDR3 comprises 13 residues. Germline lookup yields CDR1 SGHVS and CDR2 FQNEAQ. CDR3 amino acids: CASSPTRQYEQYF. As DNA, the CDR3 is TGTGCCAGCAGCCCAACACGACAGTACGAGCAGTACTTC.

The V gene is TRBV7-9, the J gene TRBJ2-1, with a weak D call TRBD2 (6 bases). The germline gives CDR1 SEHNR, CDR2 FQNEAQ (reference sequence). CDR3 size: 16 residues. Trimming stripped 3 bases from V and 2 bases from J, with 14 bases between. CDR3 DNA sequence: TGTGCCAGCAGCTTTGGTGGGGGGTTCCCCTACAATGAGCAGTTCTTC. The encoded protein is CASSFGGGFPYNEQFF.

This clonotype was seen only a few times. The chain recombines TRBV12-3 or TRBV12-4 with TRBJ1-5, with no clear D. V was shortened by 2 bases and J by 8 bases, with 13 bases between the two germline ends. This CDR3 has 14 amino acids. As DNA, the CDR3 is TGTGCCAGCAGTTTAAAGGCAGCCTTGGAGCCCCAGCATTTT. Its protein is CASSLKAALEPQHF.

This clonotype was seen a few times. The CDR3 sequence: CASSYSTSAAGYNEQFF. CDR3 in DNA: TGTGCCAGCAGTTACTCGACGTCGGCGGCGGGTTACAATGAGCAGTTCTTC. The V and J genes are TRBV6-7 and TRBJ2-1, with a tentative D call TRBD2 (5 bases). TRBV6-7 is recorded as an ORF, its role being uncertain. The V and J ends lost 0 bases and 4 bases respectively, with 16 bases between them. This CDR3 is 17 amino acids long.

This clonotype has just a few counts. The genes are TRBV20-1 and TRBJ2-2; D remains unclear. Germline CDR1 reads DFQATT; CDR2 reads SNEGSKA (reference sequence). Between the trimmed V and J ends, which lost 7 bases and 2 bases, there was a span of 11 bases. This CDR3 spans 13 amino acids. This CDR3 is CSVLVVNTGELFF. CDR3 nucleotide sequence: TGCAGTGTGCTAGTGGTAAACACCGGGGAGCTGTTTTTT.

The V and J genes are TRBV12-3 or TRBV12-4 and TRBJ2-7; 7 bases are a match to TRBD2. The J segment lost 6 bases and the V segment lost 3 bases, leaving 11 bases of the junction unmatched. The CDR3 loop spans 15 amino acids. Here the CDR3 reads CASSFRLGGNFEQYF. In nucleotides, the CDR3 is TGTGCCAGCAGTTTTAGGCTGGGGGGGAATTTCGAGCAGTACTTC.

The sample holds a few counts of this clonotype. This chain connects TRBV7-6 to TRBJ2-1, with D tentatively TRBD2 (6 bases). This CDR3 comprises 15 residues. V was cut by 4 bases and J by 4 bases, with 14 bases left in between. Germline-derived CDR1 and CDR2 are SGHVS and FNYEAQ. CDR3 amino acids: CASSSGSSEYNEQFF. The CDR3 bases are TGTGCCAGCAGCTCCGGGTCTAGCGAATACAATGAGCAGTTCTTC.